This T cell receptor beta chain emerged from a study of blood T cell repertoires in COVID-19. Study summary: Italy, Spain and the United States were the sources of the convalescent and acute COVID-19 samples.

In the authors' workflow: Reference gene primers were amplified, and this amplification served to estimate nucleated cell counts. TCRdb's table, derived via immunoSEQ multiplex PCR, lists solely in-frame clones and lacks some. V and J calls and clone size are those listed in that table; D and trimming were worked out from the DNA. The sample yields about 50,000 clones, approximately 88% seen once. V gave up 3 bases and J gave up 2 bases; unmatched junction bases: 9. The CDR3 totals 17 residues. Germline CDR1 and CDR2: LGHNA and YSLEER. The sample comprised peripheral blood. The source is a human donor with active COVID-19. The donor label of this sample is uncertain. This rearrangement joins TRBV4-3 to TRBJ2-3; 9 bases match TRBD2. The CDR3 nucleotides read TGCGCCAGCAGCCAGTCGGCGGGAGGGCTGGACACAGATACGCAGTATTTT. Protein product: CASSQSAGGLDTDTQYF.